Listed below are T cell receptor beta chains from one sample, sequenced in a study of T-cell memory formation after mild COVID-19. TCRdb reprocessed the 5' RACE reads with MiXCR, giving one entry per CDR3 protein. The table has about 140,000 distinct CDR3 sequences, about 14% seen once. The sample comprised PBMCs or a T cell subset sorted from them (not recorded which). The receptors were sampled from an adult woman who had mild COVID-19 (a few samples of this study predate the infection). Cell type and time point are not known. Both conserved end residues are part of each CDR3. Each record gives: D gene, J gene, clone size, V gene, CDR3 DNA, CDR3 protein. D genes are given only for firm matches. Size is stated for part of the rows, as once, few or many counts, or as a class when the clone is expanded.

D: TRBD2
J: TRBJ2-2
size: few
V: TRBV4-1
DNA: TGCGCCAGCAGCCTAAGTACGGGACTAGCGGGTAACACCGGGGAGCTGTTTTTT
CDR3: CASSLSTGLAGNTGELFF

D: -
J: TRBJ1-1
size: -
V: TRBV27
DNA: TGTGCCAGCAGTACCTTTGGCCGGGACACGGAAGGAGCTTTCTTT
CDR3: CASSTFGRDTEGAFF

D: -
J: TRBJ2-1
size: few
V: TRBV10-3
DNA: TGTGCCATCAAGTTAGCCGGGGAAGGTGAGCAGTTCTTC
CDR3: CAIKLAGEGEQFF

D: TRBD2
J: TRBJ2-1
size: few
V: TRBV5-1
DNA: TGCGCCAGCAGCTCGGGGGCGGGAGGGCCTTTGGATGAGCAGTTCTTC
CDR3: CASSSGAGGPLDEQFF

D: TRBD2
J: TRBJ2-3
size: -
V: TRBV12-3/TRBV12-4
DNA: TGTGCCAGCAGTCGCCCAGGACTAGCAAGTGGGGTTGGAGATACGCAGTATTTT
CDR3: CASSRPGLASGVGDTQYF

D: -
J: TRBJ2-3
size: few
V: TRBV30
DNA: TGTGCCTGGAGTGTGGAGGGGCGGCGAACAGATACGCAGTATTTT
CDR3: CAWSVEGRRTDTQYF

D: TRBD1
J: TRBJ1-1
size: few
V: TRBV29-1
DNA: TGCAGCGTTGCCCGGGACAGGGAAGCTTTCTTT
CDR3: CSVARDREAFF

D: TRBD1
J: TRBJ2-2
size: few
V: TRBV5-1
DNA: TGCGCCAGCAGCCGACCCTACCAGGGGGATGCCGGGGAGCTGTTTTTT
CDR3: CASSRPYQGDAGELFF

D: -
J: TRBJ2-3
size: few
V: TRBV10-3
DNA: TGTGCCATCAGTGGAGTGGGGACAGATACGCAGTATTTT
CDR3: CAISGVGTDTQYF

D: TRBD1
J: TRBJ2-3
size: few
V: TRBV29-1
DNA: TGCAGCGCGGGACAGGGGAACACAGATACGCAGTATTTT
CDR3: CSAGQGNTDTQYF

D: TRBD1
J: TRBJ2-7
size: -
V: TRBV11-1
DNA: TGTGCCAGCACGACAGGGAGCTCCTACGAGCAGTACTTC
CDR3: CASTTGSSYEQYF

D: -
J: TRBJ2-7
size: few
V: TRBV6-5
DNA: TGTGCCAGCAGTCCTGTGGGACAAACCTACGAGCAGTACTTC
CDR3: CASSPVGQTYEQYF

D: TRBD2
J: TRBJ2-1
size: -
V: TRBV20-1
DNA: TGCAGTGCTCGAGGACTAGCGGGCCCAAGCTCCTACAATGAGCAGTTCTTC
CDR3: CSARGLAGPSSYNEQFF

D: TRBD1
J: TRBJ2-3
size: -
V: TRBV12-5
DNA: TGTGCTAGTGGTACCTCCGGGACAGGAGGCACAGATACGCAGTATTTT
CDR3: CASGTSGTGGTDTQYF

D: -
J: TRBJ2-1
size: few
V: TRBV18
DNA: TGTGCCAGCTCATCGACCGGTCCAGGGAGCTCGTTCTTC
CDR3: CASSSTGPGSSFF

D: -
J: TRBJ2-5
size: -
V: TRBV29-1
DNA: TGCAGCGGAACCGGGACAACTAAAGAGACCCAGTACTTC
CDR3: CSGTGTTKETQYF

D: -
J: TRBJ1-1
size: -
V: TRBV7-3
DNA: TGTGCCAGCAGCGCAGGGGATGGTGGGGACACTGAAGCTTTCTTT
CDR3: CASSAGDGGDTEAFF

D: -
J: TRBJ2-7
size: many
V: TRBV24-1
DNA: TGTGCCACTTCGACCGAAATCTCCTACGAGCAGTACTTC
CDR3: CATSTEISYEQYF

D: TRBD2
J: TRBJ2-5
size: -
V: TRBV6-5
DNA: TGTGCCAGCAGTTACTCATCAACTAGCGGGGTTCAAGAGACCCAGTACTTC
CDR3: CASSYSSTSGVQETQYF

D: -
J: TRBJ1-5
size: few
V: TRBV12-3/TRBV12-4
DNA: TGTGCCAGCAGATTGACAGGTAGCAATCAGCCCCAGCATTTT
CDR3: CASRLTGSNQPQHF

D: -
J: TRBJ2-3
size: -
V: TRBV7-3
DNA: TGTGCCAGCAGGTTGTCTAGCGCAAATGGAGATACGCAGTATTTT
CDR3: CASRLSSANGDTQYF

D: -
J: TRBJ2-5
size: -
V: TRBV3-1
DNA: TGTGCCAGCAGCCATACACAGGGAAGAACGAGAGAGACCCAGTACTTC
CDR3: CASSHTQGRTRETQYF

D: -
J: TRBJ1-1
size: few
V: TRBV20-1
DNA: TGCAGTGCTAGATCCGATGGGATTGAAGCTTTCTTT
CDR3: CSARSDGIEAFF

D: -
J: TRBJ2-1
size: few
V: TRBV20-1
DNA: TGCAGTGCTCTGCGGGGACCCCCAGGTGTGAATGAGCAGTTCTTC
CDR3: CSALRGPPGVNEQFF

D: -
J: TRBJ2-5
size: few
V: TRBV5-6
DNA: TGTGCCAGCAGCTTGGTTCCCGGGGTCCCGCGTCGAGAGACCCAGTACTTC
CDR3: CASSLVPGVPRRETQYF

D: -
J: TRBJ1-5
size: -
V: TRBV3-1
DNA: TGTGCCAGCAGCCCATGGACAGATAATCAGCCCCAGCATTTT
CDR3: CASSPWTDNQPQHF

D: -
J: TRBJ2-3
size: few
V: TRBV5-4
DNA: TGTGCCAGCAGCGAGTCGACGGATACGCAGTATTTT
CDR3: CASSESTDTQYF

D: TRBD1
J: TRBJ1-1
size: few
V: TRBV4-1
DNA: TGCGCCAGCAGCCAAGTAACTGACAGGGATAGAGAAGCTTTCTTT
CDR3: CASSQVTDRDREAFF